This T cell receptor (beta chain) was sequenced in a study of cytomegalovirus exposure and HLA in healthy donors. The PCR was carried out with 60 Vbeta primers and 13 Jbeta primers. Using immunoSEQ multiplex PCR, the repertoire was profiled, and TCRdb retains in-frame clones only, with some absent. The table lists approximately 90,000 clones, roughly four fifths of them singletons. The CDR3 is 15 residues long. The germline CDR1 and CDR2 sequences are SGHRS and YFSETQ. V was cut by 4 bases and J by 7 bases, with 17 bases left in between. Sequences were obtained from PBMCs. The chain employs TRBV5-1 and TRBJ1-4, with D possibly TRBD1 on 6 matching bases. This clonotype was sampled from a man aged 25 to 40 in good health and CMV-seronegative. The CDR3 region is CASSPLGGLGEKLFF. The CDR3 region has the DNA TGCGCCAGCAGCCCGCTCGGGGGGCTCGGTGAAAAACTGTTTTTT.